This T cell receptor beta chain stems from a study of PD-1 blockade in classical Hodgkin lymphoma. TCRdb keeps only in-frame clones here, not all; method: immunoSEQ multiplex PCR. This table has about 46,000 clones, approximately 70% appearing once. Every single patient, without exception, relapsed after autologous stem cell transplantation, and brentuximab vedotin exposure varied. Each best response was a complete response, a partial response or progressive disease. Overall study findings and caveats: Reported findings placed baseline TCR diversity lower in newly diagnosed patients (compared with healthy donors).

The CDR3 contains 16 residues. V shed 4 bases and J shed 4 bases, with 20 bases lying between them. From germline, CDR1 is SGHKS and CDR2 YYEKEE (reference sequence). In regard to this clone: Its antigen is currently unknown.

The origin of this receptor is a human donor with classical Hodgkin lymphoma. Sequencing was performed on peripheral blood mononuclear cells (PBMCs), taken at baseline. The gene calls are TRBV5-5 and TRBJ1-2; D not resolved. The CDR3 loop reads CASSPTILSELYGYTF. DNA for the CDR3: TGTGCCAGCAGCCCGACAATTTTGTCTGAACTCTATGGCTACACCTTC.